This TCR beta chain is from a study of graft-versus-host responses after intestinal transplantation. In the study overall: Every one of the recipients received anti-thymocyte globulin induction and afterwards took tacrolimus and steroids for about 3 years.

A single count supports this clone. The target antigen is unknown. Overall study findings and caveats: When patients had graft-donor T cell macrochimerism, their allografts held high graft-versus-host to host-versus-graft clonal ratios.

Profiled with immunoSEQ multiplex PCR; TCRdb holds only in-frame clones, not every one. In the table there are 23,000 or so clones, about 94% of which are singletons. Trimming pared 3 bases from V and 1 base from J, leaving 18 bases between. Germline V gives CDR1 LGHNT, CDR2 FRNRAP. The CDR3 totals 17 residues. Material: PBMCs, obtained approximately 30 days after intestinal transplant. The receptor was isolated from a human patient who received an intestinal transplant, so some T cells may come from the graft donor. The J gene is TRBJ1-2, the V gene TRBV12-5; D remains ambiguous. CDR3 region: CASGFLIASLGNYGYTF. CDR3 in DNA: TGTGCTAGTGGTTTTCTGATCGCTTCCCTGGGTAACTATGGCTACACCTTC.